This is a list of T cell receptor beta chains from one sample in a study of response to subunit inactivated influenza vaccine. Via MiXCR, TCRdb re-called the RT-PCR reads, giving one row per CDR3 protein. The sample includes 290,000 or so distinct CDR3 sequences, approximately 21% of them seen just once. Sample: PBMCs from blood, taken about 20 months after vaccination. These receptors were taken from a man between 50 and 69 years old who received an inactivated influenza vaccine. The CDR3 runs from the conserved cysteine through the conserved F or W. Fields, in order: clone size, V gene, J gene, D gene, CDR3 DNA, CDR3 protein. A D gene is named only where the DNA matches it firmly. Rows give clone size only sometimes, using once, few, many, or a class for an expanded clone.

size: few; V: TRBV10-2; J: TRBJ2-5; D: .; DNA: TGCGCCAGCAGTGTAGCCAGCCAGGGGGAGACCCAGTACTTC; CDR3: CASSVASQGETQYF
size: few; V: TRBV6-1; J: TRBJ2-3; D: .; DNA: TGTGCCAGCAGGGAAAGACAGGGACTTCTCACTAGCACAGATACGCAGTATTTT; CDR3: CASRERQGLLTSTDTQYF
size: many; V: TRBV5-1; J: TRBJ1-5; D: .; DNA: TGCGCCAGCAGCTTAGCTGGGGACAATCAGCCCCAGCATTTT; CDR3: CASSLAGDNQPQHF
size: .; V: TRBV5-1; J: TRBJ2-5; D: TRBD2; DNA: TGCGCCAGCAGCTCCCCGGGGGGTGAGACCCAGTACTTC; CDR3: CASSSPGGETQYF
size: .; V: TRBV27; J: TRBJ2-1; D: .; DNA: TGTGCCAGCAGTTTATCCAGTGGGACATTATTCTACAATGAGCAGTTCTTC; CDR3: CASSLSSGTLFYNEQFF
size: few; V: TRBV20-1; J: TRBJ1-6; D: .; DNA: TGCAGTGCTATAGTGCCAACCGAACCTTCACCCCTCCACTTT; CDR3: CSAIVPTEPSPLHF
size: few; V: TRBV4-1; J: TRBJ2-2; D: .; DNA: TGCGCCAGCAGCCAAGTCTCGAGGAACACCGGGGAGCTGTTTTTT; CDR3: CASSQVSRNTGELFF
size: .; V: TRBV6-2/TRBV6-3; J: TRBJ2-6; D: .; DNA: TGTGCCAGCACCCACTGGCTACCCAGCTCTGGGGCCAACGTCCTGACTTTC; CDR3: CASTHWLPSSGANVLTF
size: .; V: TRBV28; J: TRBJ1-1; D: .; DNA: TGTGCCAGCACCCCCCCAAGCCGGGCGGGTGAAGCTTTCTTT; CDR3: CASTPPSRAGEAFF
size: few; V: TRBV29-1; J: TRBJ2-5; D: TRBD2; DNA: TGCAGCGTTGCGAGCGGGAGGGGAGAGACCCAGTACTTC; CDR3: CSVASGRGETQYF
size: many; V: TRBV5-1; J: TRBJ1-1; D: .; DNA: TGCGCCAGCAGCTTTAACGGAGAAGGCACTGAAGCTTTCTTT; CDR3: CASSFNGEGTEAFF
size: .; V: TRBV4-3; J: TRBJ1-5; D: .; DNA: TGCGCCAGCAGCCAGTCCTGGGTCACTCAGGCCCAGCATTTT; CDR3: CASSQSWVTQAQHF
size: .; V: TRBV12-3/TRBV12-4; J: TRBJ2-7; D: .; DNA: TGTGCCAGCAGTCTCTCTCCTCTATCGGGGTCCCACTACGAGCAGTACTTC; CDR3: CASSLSPLSGSHYEQYF
size: few; V: TRBV4-3; J: TRBJ1-2; D: .; DNA: TGCGCCAGCAGCCTGTTACAGGCGAACTATGGCTACACCTTC; CDR3: CASSLLQANYGYTF
size: few; V: TRBV6-6; J: TRBJ2-7; D: .; DNA: TGTGCCAGCAGTTACTCGAGGGCAAGCGAGCAGTACTTC; CDR3: CASSYSRASEQYF
size: many; V: TRBV3-1; J: TRBJ1-6; D: .; DNA: TGTGCCAGCAGCCCCAGGGGAAAGAATTCACCCCTCCACTTT; CDR3: CASSPRGKNSPLHF
size: .; V: TRBV18; J: TRBJ2-5; D: .; DNA: TGTGCCAGCTCACCTCCCGGGATTGTGGAGACCCAGTACTTC; CDR3: CASSPPGIVETQYF
size: .; V: TRBV20-1; J: TRBJ1-5; D: TRBD1; DNA: TGCAGTGCTAGAGCGGGGACAGGGTCTCAGCCCCAGCATTTT; CDR3: CSARAGTGSQPQHF
size: .; V: TRBV7-6; J: TRBJ2-3; D: TRBD2; DNA: TGTGCCAGCAGTCAAGACCCATCGGGGGGGAAGACAGATACGCAGTATTTT; CDR3: CASSQDPSGGKTDTQYF
size: .; V: TRBV5-1; J: TRBJ2-1; D: TRBD2; DNA: TGCGCCAGCAGCCCGAAGATTAGCGGGAGGGGTTACAATGAGCAGTTCTTC; CDR3: CASSPKISGRGYNEQFF
size: few; V: TRBV12-3/TRBV12-4; J: TRBJ2-1; D: .; DNA: TGTGCCAGCAGCCCCGGGGGCCTCAATGAGCAGTTCTTC; CDR3: CASSPGGLNEQFF
size: many; V: TRBV19; J: TRBJ1-2; D: .; DNA: TGTGCCAGTAGAGCAGGGAATGGCTACACCTTC; CDR3: CASRAGNGYTF
size: few; V: TRBV29-1; J: TRBJ1-1; D: .; DNA: TGCAGCGTTGGGGGAGGGAGGGGGAAGAACACTGAAGCTTTCTTT; CDR3: CSVGGGRGKNTEAFF
size: many; V: TRBV7-9; J: TRBJ1-2; D: TRBD1; DNA: TGTGCCAGCAGCTTACAATCAGGGGGGGATGGCTACACCTTC; CDR3: CASSLQSGGDGYTF
size: few; V: TRBV27; J: TRBJ2-7; D: .; DNA: TGTGCCAGCTGGGAATACGAGCAGTACTTC; CDR3: CASWEYEQYF
size: .; V: TRBV24-1; J: TRBJ1-1; D: .; DNA: TGTGCCACCAGGGGTGGACCGGTGAATGAAGCTTTCTTT; CDR3: CATRGGPVNEAFF
size: .; V: TRBV20-1; J: TRBJ2-3; D: TRBD2; DNA: TGCAGTGCTAGACTAGCGGGGAACACAGATACGCAGTATTTT; CDR3: CSARLAGNTDTQYF